Presented here are 24 T cell receptor beta chains from one specimen sequenced in a study of radiation and T cells in renal cell carcinoma. Time point given: blood 2 weeks post-SBRT. Treatment indicated: 15 Gy SBRT to primary tumor, nephrectomy 4 weeks later. Only in-frame clones appear in the TCRdb table, and some are missing; sequencing was by immunoSEQ multiplex PCR. The sample includes roughly 130,000 clones, more than 70% of them seen just once. Specimen: blood, collected from a patient whose treatment included radiotherapy and nephrectomy. All receptors derive from a woman in her 70s with renal cell carcinoma.

This clone has just a few counts. J is TRBJ1-1 and V is TRBV10-1, with no clear D. The CDR3 totals 14 residues. V was pared by 8 bases and J by 1 base, with 14 bases between. Germline CDR1 reads WNHNN; CDR2 reads SYGVQD (reference sequence). CDR3 protein: CASPKGRSNTEAFF. The CDR3 DNA reads TGCGCCAGCCCTAAGGGCAGGTCGAACACTGAAGCTTTCTTT.

The rearrangement links TRBV28 to TRBJ2-7, with D tentatively TRBD1 or TRBD2 (5 bases each). V was trimmed by 6 bases and J by 9 bases, leaving 12 bases between them. The germline gives CDR1 MDHEN, CDR2 SYDVKM. The CDR3 is 11 residues long. The DNA of the CDR3 is TGTGCCAGCAGATCCGAGGGACGGCAGTACTTC. Translating gives CASRSEGRQYF.

The CDR3 sequence is CASRLGNQPQHF. CDR3 nucleotides: TGTGCCAGCAGGCTTGGCAATCAGCCCCAGCATTTT. The chain couples TRBV28 to TRBJ1-5; D remains ambiguous. Germline V gene data show CDR1 as MDHEN and CDR2 as SYDVKM. Deletions cut 6 bases from V and 2 bases from J, with 5 bases between. This CDR3 has 12 residues. The full variable domain, in which reference TRBV28 and TRBJ1-5 provide the parts outside the CDR3, is DVKVTQSSRYLVKRTGEKVFLECVQDMDHENMFWYRQDPGLGLRLIYFSYDVKMKEKGDIPEGYSVSREKKERFSLILESASTNQTSMYLCASRLGNQPQHFGDGTRLSIL.

The rearrangement links TRBV11-3 to TRBJ1-4; no firm D call. CDR1 is SGHNT and CDR2 is YENEEA in the germline V gene. The CDR3 contains 14 residues. V lost 2 bases to trimming and J lost 3 bases, with 7 bases between them. This chain's CDR3 is CASSLHGSNEKLFF. CDR3 nucleotides: TGTGCCAGCAGCTTACATGGTTCTAATGAAAAACTGTTTTTT.

This chain connects TRBV6-6 to TRBJ1-1; no clear D. The CDR3 has 13 residues. Germline assignment: CDR1 MNHNY and CDR2 SVGAGI (reference sequence). V lost 6 bases and J 4 bases, leaving 12 bases between the germline ends. DNA of the CDR3: TGTGCCAGCAGCCCCCCCAAAGGCACTGAAGCTTTCTTT. Translated: CASSPPKGTEAFF.

The chain is built from TRBV19 and TRBJ1-5; the D is unclear. The germline gives CDR1 LNHDA, CDR2 SQIVND (reference sequence). V was shortened by 3 bases and J by 6 bases, with 6 bases between the two germline ends. CDR3 length: 12 residues. The CDR3 spells CASSMSGQPQHF. CDR3 sequence (DNA): TGTGCCAGTAGTATGAGTGGTCAGCCCCAGCATTTT.

The chain uses TRBV29-1 and TRBJ2-5; 12 bases fit TRBD2. J gave up 7 bases and V 8 bases, and 11 bases lay outside the gene matches. Germline V CDR1 and CDR2: SQVTM, ANQGSEA. The CDR3 loop spans 14 amino acids. This chain's CDR3 is CSKMTSGGTGTQYF. The CDR3 DNA sequence: TGCAGCAAGATGACTAGCGGGGGCACCGGGACCCAGTACTTC.

The V call is TRBV10-3, the J call TRBJ2-2, with 9 bases matching TRBD1. The CDR3 covers 18 residues. Germline-derived CDR1 and CDR2 are ENHRY and SYGVKD. Trimming removed 6 bases from V and 6 bases from J; junction bases left unmatched: 17. The CDR3 region is CAISPGRTTGGAPGELFF. Written as DNA, the CDR3 is TGTGCCATCAGCCCCGGGAGGACCACAGGGGGCGCGCCCGGGGAGCTGTTTTTT.

The CDR3 sequence: CASSVLMWNSPLHF. The CDR3 coding sequence is TGTGCCAGCAGCGTTCTTATGTGGAATTCACCCCTCCACTTT. The chain is built from TRBV7-9 and TRBJ1-6; no firm D call. The V and J ends lost 5 bases and 7 bases respectively, with 12 bases between them. The CDR3 covers 14 residues. Germline CDR1 reads SEHNR; CDR2 reads FQNEAQ (reference sequence).

This chain joins TRBV6-5 and TRBJ2-1, with D possibly matching TRBD1 (7 bases). The length of the CDR3 is 15 residues. CDR1 and CDR2 (germline): MNHEY, SVGAGI. Trimming pared 7 bases from V and 11 bases from J, leaving 24 bases between. For the CDR3, the DNA is TGTGCCAGCACCGAAAACAGGGGAGGACGACAAAAGCAGTTCTTC. Protein sequence: CASTENRGGRQKQFF.

The CDR3 region is CASSFARGLNTGELFF. CDR3 bases: TGTGCCAGCAGTTTCGCCAGGGGGTTGAACACCGGGGAGCTGTTTTTT. The chain combines TRBV28 with TRBJ2-2; TRBD1 agrees at 7 bases. The CDR3 is 16 residues long. Germline CDR1 is MDHEN and CDR2 is SYDVKM. V shed 3 bases, J shed 1 base, and the junction held 5 bases outside the gene matches.

V and J are TRBV15 and TRBJ2-5; 8 nucleotides line up with TRBD1. The junction had 10 bases not matched to a gene; V was cut back by 6 bases and J by 10 bases. This CDR3 has 13 amino acids. Looked up from germline, CDR1 is LNHNV and CDR2 is YYDKDF (reference sequence). This chain's CDR3 is CATRRPGGALQYF. The CDR3 region has the DNA TGTGCCACCAGGCGACCAGGGGGCGCGCTCCAGTACTTC.

The chain couples TRBV19 to TRBJ2-1; tentatively, D is TRBD1 (5 bases). V lost 9 bases and J lost 0, with 12 bases in between. This CDR3 is 14 amino acids long. In germline, CDR1 is LNHDA, CDR2 SQIVND (reference sequence). Here the CDR3 DNA reads TGTGCCAGCTCATCGCAGGGCTCCTACAATGAGCAGTTCTTC. Translating it yields CASSSQGSYNEQFF.

There are a few counts of this clone. The V gene is TRBV19, the J gene TRBJ1-2; 8 bases are shared with TRBD1. The CDR3 contains 15 residues. V lost 6 bases and J lost 3; bases outside the gene matches: 9. Germline CDR1 is LNHDA and CDR2 is SQIVND (reference sequence). CDR3 DNA sequence: TGTGCCAGTAGCCCGGACAGGGAGCGGCACTATGGCTACACCTTC. This encodes CASSPDRERHYGYTF.

The chain has TRBV30 and TRBJ1-2; tentatively, D is TRBD1 (5 bases). V was cut by 1 base and J by 3 bases, with 9 bases left in between. Germline assignment: CDR1 GTSNPN and CDR2 SVGIG (reference sequence). CDR3 length: 13 residues. This CDR3 is CAWSDLGDYGYTF. In DNA, the CDR3 is TGTGCCTGGAGTGATCTGGGGGACTATGGCTACACCTTC. Full variable domain (remainder filled in from reference TRBV30 and TRBJ1-2): SQTIHQWPATLVQPVGSPLSLECTVEGTSNPNLYWYRQAAGRGLQLLFYSVGIGQISSEVPQNLSASRPQDRQFILSSKKLLLSDSGFYLCAWSDLGDYGYTFGSGTRLTVV.

This chain joins TRBV6-5 and TRBJ1-5; D is possibly TRBD1 (5 bases). Germline V CDR1 and CDR2: MNHEY, SVGAGI. The CDR3 extends over 15 amino acids. The V gene lost 5 bases and the J gene lost 7 bases, with 18 bases spanning the gap. The CDR3 region has the DNA TGTGCCAGCAGTCGGACCGCTTGGGGGGAGCAGCCCCAGCATTTT. This encodes CASSRTAWGEQPQHF.

The rearrangement uses TRBV27 and TRBJ1-2; the D gene is possibly TRBD1 (5 bases). V gave up 5 bases and J gave up 6 bases, with 25 bases separating them. CDR3 length: 17 amino acids. Germline V gives CDR1 MNHEY, CDR2 SMNVEV (reference sequence). CDR3 protein: CASSANPTVGGIDGYTF. Here the CDR3 DNA reads TGTGCCAGCAGTGCCAACCCGACAGTGGGGGGGATCGATGGCTACACCTTC.

The chain is built from TRBV2 and TRBJ2-7; D perhaps matches TRBD1 (7 bases). Germline assignment: CDR1 SNHLY and CDR2 FYNNEI. The CDR3 totals 18 residues. Trimming stripped 0 bases from V and 1 base from J, with 19 bases between. The CDR3: CASSEALHRGTASYEQYF. CDR3 in DNA: TGTGCCAGCAGTGAAGCGCTTCACCGCGGGACAGCTTCCTACGAGCAGTACTTC.

J is TRBJ1-5 and V is TRBV1. TRBV1 is assigned pseudogene status. The CDR3 covers 18 residues. CDR3 in amino acids: CTSSQVRRAVNSNQPQHF. In DNA form, the CDR3 reads TGCACCAGCAGCCAAGTTAGGAGGGCAGTTAATAGCAATCAGCCCCAGCATTTT.

The CDR3 DNA sequence: TGTGCCAGCAGCCAAGGGGGACGGGCGAGAGATGAGCAGTTCTTC. Its protein product is CASSQGGRARDEQFF. The genes are TRBV14 and TRBJ2-1; perhaps D is TRBD1 or TRBD2 (5 bases each). Germline CDR1 reads SGHDN; CDR2 reads FVKESK. Trimming stripped 1 base from V and 8 bases from J, with 15 bases between. This CDR3 has 15 residues.

The chain links TRBV5-1 to TRBJ2-7, with TRBD2 matching 10 bases. V was clipped by 4 bases and J by 5 bases; unmatched bases: 6. CDR3 length equals 14 residues. Germline V gives CDR1 SGHRS, CDR2 YFSETQ. The CDR3 is CASSTRTSGHEQYF. Here the CDR3 DNA reads TGCGCCAGCAGCACCCGGACTAGCGGCCACGAGCAGTACTTC.

The rearrangement uses TRBV19 and TRBJ1-3; 10 bases are shared with TRBD1. Looked up from germline, CDR1 is LNHDA and CDR2 is SQIVND (reference sequence). V gave up 6 bases and J gave up 0 bases; unmatched junction bases: 11. The CDR3 is made up of 18 amino acids. CDR3 nucleotide sequence: TGTGCCAGTAGGGGGGACAGGGGCCGCGTCCCCTCTGGAAACACCATATATTTT. Its translation: CASRGDRGRVPSGNTIYF.

V usage is TRBV19 and J usage is TRBJ1-3, with D possibly being TRBD1 (6 bases). The CDR3 contains 14 residues. Germline CDR1 LNHDA, CDR2 SQIVND (reference sequence). V lost 8 bases and J lost 0, with 11 bases in between. The CDR3 sequence: CASSRDNSGNTIYF. Written as DNA, the CDR3 is TGTGCCAGTTCTCGGGACAACTCTGGAAACACCATATATTTT.

This rearrangement joins TRBV30 to TRBJ1-1, with D perhaps TRBD1 (5 bases). CDR3 length: 14 amino acids. Germline CDR1 and CDR2: GTSNPN and SVGIG (reference sequence). Between the trimmed V and J ends, which lost 2 bases and 2 bases, there was a span of 12 bases. The CDR3 DNA reads TGTGCCTGGAGTCCTCGCGGGGGAAACACTGAAGCTTTCTTT. Encoded protein: CAWSPRGGNTEAFF.